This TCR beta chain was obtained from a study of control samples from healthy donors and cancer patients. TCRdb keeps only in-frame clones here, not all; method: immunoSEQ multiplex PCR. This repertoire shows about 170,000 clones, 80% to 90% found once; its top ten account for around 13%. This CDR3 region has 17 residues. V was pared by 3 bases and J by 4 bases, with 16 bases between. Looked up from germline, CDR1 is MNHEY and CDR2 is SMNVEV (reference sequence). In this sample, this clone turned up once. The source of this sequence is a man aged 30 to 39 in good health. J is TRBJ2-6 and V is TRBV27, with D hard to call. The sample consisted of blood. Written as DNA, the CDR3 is TGTGCCAGCAGTTTGCCCCCAGGAAACTCCGGGGCCAACGTCCTGACTTTC. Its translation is CASSLPPGNSGANVLTF.